Described below is a single TCR beta chain sequence and its context. This sample is drawn from a study of blood T cell repertoires in COVID-19. On the study more broadly: Researchers got acute and convalescent COVID-19 samples from the United States, Italy and Spain. PBMCs, B-cell-depleted T cells, or T cells provided the cDNA or gDNA that made up the material.

It was during active infection that Seattle patients were enrolled and then longitudinally followed. Per the authors' pipeline: From reference gene primer amplification, estimates of nucleated cell counts were derived. Assay: immunoSEQ multiplex PCR; the TCRdb copy retains only in-frame clones and omits some. V, J and clone size are those of that table, while D and trimming were read from the DNA. Among under 90,000 clones listed, 87% were seen once. The CDR3 runs 20 residues. Germline V gene lookup returns CDR1 MNHEY and CDR2 SMNVEV (reference sequence). After removal of 3 bases from V and 0 bases from J, the junction contained 14 bases not matched to a gene.

The chain joins TRBV27 to TRBJ2-1; TRBD2 agrees at 10 bases. The sample comprised peripheral blood. The TCR sequence derives from a woman between 45 and 65 years old with COVID-19, enrolled during active disease. The chain's CDR3 is CASSFDVRAGGLSSYNEQFF. CDR3 nucleotides: TGTGCCAGCAGTTTTGACGTTAGAGCGGGAGGGCTAAGCTCCTACAATGAGCAGTTCTTC.